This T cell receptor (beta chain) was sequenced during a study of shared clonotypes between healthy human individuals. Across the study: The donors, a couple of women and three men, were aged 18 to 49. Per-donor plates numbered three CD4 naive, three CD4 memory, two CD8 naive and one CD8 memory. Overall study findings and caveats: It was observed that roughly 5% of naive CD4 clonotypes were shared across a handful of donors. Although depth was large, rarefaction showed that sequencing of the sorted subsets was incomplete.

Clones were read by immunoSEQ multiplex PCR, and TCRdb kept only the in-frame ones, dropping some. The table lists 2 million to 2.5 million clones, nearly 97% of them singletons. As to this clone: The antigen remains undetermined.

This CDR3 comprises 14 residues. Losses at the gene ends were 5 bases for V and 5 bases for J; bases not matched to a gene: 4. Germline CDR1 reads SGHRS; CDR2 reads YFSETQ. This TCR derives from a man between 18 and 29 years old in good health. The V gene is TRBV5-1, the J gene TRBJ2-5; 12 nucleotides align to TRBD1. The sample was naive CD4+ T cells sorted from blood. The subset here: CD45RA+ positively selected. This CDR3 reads CASRRDRGQETQYF. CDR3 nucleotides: TGCGCCAGCAGGAGGGACAGGGGGCAGGAGACCCAGTACTTC.